This T cell receptor (beta chain) was sequenced for a study of T-cell memory formation after mild COVID-19. The germline V and J ends were trimmed by 0 bases and 3 bases, with 4 bases remaining between them. This CDR3 is 13 amino acids long. The germline CDR1 and CDR2 sequences are SGHNT and YYREEE (reference sequence). TCRdb reanalysed the 5' RACE reads using MiXCR and keeps one entry per CDR3 protein. This sample has fewer than 250,000 distinct CDR3 sequences, with approximately 15% found just once. Study observations and caveats: The study found balanced CD4/CD8 in clones contracting day 15 to 85 and a CD4+ lean in later expanders.

Points on this clonotype: The target antigen is unknown.

Specimen: PBMCs or a T cell subset sorted from them (not recorded which). The J gene is TRBJ2-1, the V gene TRBV5-4; no clear D. This receptor was identified in an adult woman who had mild COVID-19 (a few samples of this study predate the infection). Cell type and time point are not known. The CDR3 bases are TGTGCCAGCAGCTTGGACGGCTACAATGAGCAGTTCTTC. Protein sequence: CASSLDGYNEQFF.